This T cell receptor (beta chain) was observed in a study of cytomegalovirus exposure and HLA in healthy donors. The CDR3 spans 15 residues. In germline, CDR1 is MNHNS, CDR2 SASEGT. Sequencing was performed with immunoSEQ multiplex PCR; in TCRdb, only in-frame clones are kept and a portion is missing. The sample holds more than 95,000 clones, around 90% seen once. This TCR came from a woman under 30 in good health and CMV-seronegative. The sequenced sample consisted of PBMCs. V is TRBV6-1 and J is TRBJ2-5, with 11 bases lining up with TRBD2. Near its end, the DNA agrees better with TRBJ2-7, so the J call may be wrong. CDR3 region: CASIPSGTSGYEQYF. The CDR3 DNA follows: TGTGCCAGCATTCCCTCCGGGACTAGCGGTTACGAGCAGTACTTC.